This T cell receptor beta chain was found in a study of blood T cells in healthy people across ages. With a J-beta primer mix and a sample-barcoded 5' primer, a second PCR ran 7 to 11 cycles. Each CDR3 protein gets one entry after TCRdb re-called the 5' RACE reads with MiXCR. Seen here are around 1,000,000 distinct CDR3 sequences, 20% to 25% observed once, and the top ten hold approximately 0.75%. The junction had 7 bases not matched to a gene; V was cut back by 7 bases and J by 2 bases. The germline gives CDR1 SNHLY, CDR2 FYNNEI. This CDR3 spans 15 amino acids. These data are also associated with another study on T cells of mothers and their children. That work contributes: Samples were provided by three healthy Caucasian mothers and their six children.

This clonotype was sampled from a girl aged 2-10 years in good health. The chain recombines TRBV2 with TRBJ2-3; 9 bases agree with TRBD2. The sample was blood. The CDR3 here is CASISGRPFTDTQYF. In nucleotides, the CDR3 is TGTGCCAGCATCAGCGGGAGGCCCTTCACAGATACGCAGTATTTT.